This TCR beta chain was obtained from a study of T cell responses to AZD1222 COVID-19 vaccine. Study-level points and caveats: CD4 TCRs covered the whole spike, strongest at regions 160-218 and 743-854. Samples come after the peak T cell response, not at day 14. Among those given AZD1222, only 5 to 7 were seropositive at baseline.

Of note for this clone: Its antigen is not known.

The analysis combined second doses at about 4 or about 12 weeks. The J segment lost 1 base and the V segment lost 0 bases, leaving 2 bases of the junction unmatched. The CDR3 extends over 15 amino acids. Germline loops: CDR1 MNHEY, CDR2 SVGAGI. Profiling relied on immunoSEQ multiplex PCR, and the TCRdb table lists in-frame clones only, not all of them. Of 150,000 to 200,000 clones listed, approximately 90% are singletons. This clonotype was obtained from an adult who received the AZD1222 COVID-19 vaccine. Sequencing used peripheral blood, obtained 28 days after the second AZD1222 dose. The chain recombines TRBV6-5 with TRBJ1-2, with TRBD1 matching 7 bases. This CDR3 reads CASSYSGQSNYGYTF. Written as DNA, the CDR3 is TGTGCCAGCAGTTACTCGGGACAGAGTAACTATGGCTACACCTTC.